A single sample gave rise to the 31 T cell receptor beta chains below, sequenced in a study of tumor and adjacent non-tumor tissue in lung cancer. RNA was extracted from bulk tissue without any cell sorting. The library came from three nested PCR rounds adapted from ARM-PCR protocols. TCRdb processed the multiplex PCR reads anew with MiXCR; each CDR3 protein has one entry. The sample holds under 150,000 distinct CDR3 sequences, about 71% seen once. Sequenced input: lung tumor tissue. The receptors originated from a man aged 60 to 75 with small cell lung cancer.

Regarding this clonotype: This may be a read error, as it is one base from a much larger clone. The gene calls are TRBV6-1 and TRBJ1-1; D gene uncertain. Trimming took 2 bases from V and 6 from J, leaving 16 bases between them. Germline V gene sequence: CDR1 MNHNS, CDR2 SASEGT. The length of the CDR3 is 15 residues. In nucleotides, the CDR3 is TGTGCCAGCAGTGAACTGGGGAGGGTGGGCGCTGAAGCTTTCTTT. The encoded protein is CASSELGRVGAEAFF.

About this clonotype: Sequence at one end of the junction differs from germline and may be a read error. The V gene is TRBV11-2, the J gene TRBJ2-1, with D unclear. This CDR3 is 14 amino acids long. Per the germline V gene, CDR1 is SGHAT and CDR2 is FQNNGV. CDR3 amino acids: CAISRPVGENEQFF. The CDR3 coding sequence is TGTGCCATCAGCCGACCGGTAGGTGAAAATGAGCAGTTCTTC.

A remark on this clonotype: This sequence may be a read error, since a much larger clone differs from it by one base. Because the CDR3 is missing its conserved closing phenylalanine or tryptophan, this is likely a read error. The chain is built from TRBV6-1 and TRBJ2-3, with TRBD1 matching 10 bases. The germline CDR1 and CDR2 sequences are MNHNS and SASEGT. Trimming at V came to 5 bases and at J to 5 bases, leaving 10 bases not matched to a gene. The length of the CDR3 is 16 residues. The CDR3 DNA reads as TGTGCCAGCAGTCAACCGACAGGGGGCAGGGGAGATACGCAGTATATT. Amino acid sequence: CASSQPTGGRGDTQYI.

Regarding this clonotype: It may be a read error: a sequence one base away is much more abundant. The missing conserved phenylalanine or tryptophan at the end of this CDR3 makes a read error likely. The J gene is TRBJ2-3, the V gene TRBV7-9, with D perhaps assigned TRBD1 or TRBD2 (5 bases each). Trimming took 5 bases from V and 6 from J, leaving 12 bases between them. Germline values: CDR1 SEHNR, CDR2 FQNEAQ (reference sequence). CDR3 length: 13 residues. CDR3 loop: CASSPQGRDTQYI. CDR3 coding DNA: TGTGCCAGCAGCCCCCAGGGACGGGATACGCAGTATATT.

This sequence joins TRBV29-1 and TRBJ1-1, with 10 bases that match TRBD1. V was clipped by 6 bases and J by 5 bases; unmatched bases: 6. The V gene's germline CDR1 is SQVTM and CDR2 ANQGSEA. This CDR3 has 13 residues. CDR3 loop: CSVGQGRETEAFF. The CDR3 DNA is TGCAGCGTGGGACAGGGGCGAGAGACTGAAGCTTTCTTT.

The table lists this clonotype with many counts. The chain links TRBV20-1 to TRBJ2-3; 8 bases align to TRBD2. Losses at the gene ends were 0 bases for V and 1 base for J; bases not matched to a gene: 3. This CDR3 is built from 15 residues. Germline-derived CDR1 and CDR2 are DFQATT and SNEGSKA (reference sequence). DNA for the CDR3: TGCAGTGCTAGAGATATAGCGGGACGCACAGATACGCAGTATTTT. Its protein product is CSARDIAGRTDTQYF.

About this clonotype: A clone one base away is much larger, so this may be a read error. CDR3 in DNA: TGCAGTGCTAGAGATCTGGAGTGGGCGCAGACGGTTGATGGCTACACCTTC. Amino acids: CSARDLEWAQTVDGYTF. The chain carries TRBV20-1 and TRBJ1-2; D is ambiguous. CDR3 length: 17 amino acids. The V gene lost 0 bases and the J gene lost 6 bases, with 23 bases spanning the gap. Germline CDR1 and CDR2: DFQATT and SNEGSKA (reference sequence).

Concerning this clonotype: Given the absence of the conserved phenylalanine or tryptophan at the CDR3 end, a read error is likely. The DNA is left out, because the CDR3 cannot be placed on it with certainty; the CDR3 is given as TCRdb lists it. This chain uses TRBV30 with TRBJ2-3; TRBD1 is taken as the D call from the table, unchecked against the DNA. The CDR3 contains 11 residues when both ends are counted. The germline V gene encodes CDR1 GTSNPN and CDR2 SVGIG (reference sequence). CDR3 residues: CAWAWGDTQNS.

The chain couples TRBV28 to TRBJ2-7; either TRBD1 or TRBD2 may supply D (5 bases each). The germline CDR1 and CDR2 sequences are MDHEN and SYDVKM. This CDR3 is 14 amino acids long. V was shortened by 6 bases and J by 6 bases, with 18 bases between the two germline ends. CDR3 sequence reads: CASRYSGPSREQYV. The CDR3 bases are TGTGCCAGCAGGTACTCGGGACCGTCCCGCGAGCAGTACGTC.

This clonotype was seen only once. The CDR3 carries no conserved terminal phenylalanine or tryptophan, so it likely arises from a read error. The V gene is TRBV20-1, the J gene TRBJ2-5; D is possibly TRBD2 (5 bases). Trimming shortened V by 5 bases and J by 5 bases, and 12 bases separated the two germline ends. This CDR3 has 12 amino acids. Germline V gene sequence: CDR1 DFQATT, CDR2 SNEGSKA (reference sequence). CDR3 protein: CSARTSAETQYS. CDR3 in DNA: TGCAGTGCTCGTACTAGTGCGGAGACCCAGTACTCC.

The J gene is TRBJ2-1, the V gene TRBV20-1; 10 bases match TRBD1. Trimming removed 1 base from V and 7 bases from J; junction bases left unmatched: 19. The CDR3 length is 19 residues. Germline lookup yields CDR1 DFQATT and CDR2 SNEGSKA (reference sequence). The CDR3 DNA sequence: TGCAGTGCTAGAGTTGGGGGACAGGGGAGGCTAGTGGGACGAAATGAGCAGTTCTTC. As protein: CSARVGGQGRLVGRNEQFF.

The chain is built from TRBV11-2 and TRBJ1-2, with TRBD1 as a possible D gene (5 bases). Trimming removed 2 bases at V and 7 bases at J, with 20 bases between. The CDR3 length is 16 residues. Germline V gives CDR1 SGHAT, CDR2 FQNNGV. The DNA for the CDR3 is TGTGCCAGCAGCTTAAGCCGACCGGGGCAGGTTGGTGGCTACACCTTC. Protein sequence: CASSLSRPGQVGGYTF.

The chain joins TRBV6-6 to TRBJ2-7; 9 bases fit TRBD1. There are 14 residues in the CDR3. Germline-derived CDR1 and CDR2 are MNHNY and SVGAGI (reference sequence). The V and J ends lost 7 bases and 3 bases, in that order; junction bases with no gene match: 7. CDR3 in amino acids: CASIKTGGVYEQYF. DNA of the CDR3: TGTGCCAGCATTAAGACAGGGGGGGTCTACGAGCAGTACTTC.

The chain joins TRBV18 to TRBJ1-2, with D tentatively TRBD1 (5 bases). CDR1 KGHSH and CDR2 LQKENI come from the germline V gene. The V end was cut by 6 bases, the J end by 3 bases, with 11 bases between. The CDR3 is 13 residues long. The CDR3 DNA sequence: TGTGCCAGCTCGCCGACAGCTCACTATGGCTACACCTTC. Protein sequence: CASSPTAHYGYTF.

Of note for this clonotype: Germline is not matched at one junction end, which may reflect a read error. This chain connects TRBV28 to TRBJ1-1, with 9 nucleotides matching TRBD1. CDR3 length equals 16 residues. In germline, CDR1 is MDHEN, CDR2 SYDVKM. In DNA, the CDR3 is TGCACCAGCAGTTTCCCGGGACAGGGACGAGAGACTGAAGCTTTCTTT. It translates to CTSSFPGQGRETEAFF.

The genes are TRBV11-2 and TRBJ2-1; D gene ambiguous. CDR3 size: 14 residues. Germline lookup yields CDR1 SGHAT and CDR2 FQNNGV. V gave up 8 bases and J gave up 7 bases, with 18 bases separating them. The DNA for the CDR3 is TGTGCCAGCCAGATGCGGCAGGTCGATAATGAGCAGTTCTTC. Translating gives CASQMRQVDNEQFF.

Remarks on this clonotype: One junction end disagrees with the germline gene, perhaps due to a read error. J is TRBJ1-5 and V is TRBV6-6, with D hard to call. Germline assignment: CDR1 MNHNY and CDR2 SVGAGI (reference sequence). The CDR3 is 15 amino acids. This CDR3 is CAISPGIGLDQPQHF. The CDR3 nucleotides are TGTGCCATCAGTCCGGGGATAGGGCTTGATCAGCCCCAGCATTTT.

Worth noting for this clonotype: An end of the junction differs from the germline gene, which may be a read error. V usage is TRBV29-1 and J usage is TRBJ2-2; TRBD2 is a possible D gene (5 bases). The germline V gene encodes CDR1 SQVTM and CDR2 ANQGSEA. This CDR3 region has 14 residues. CDR3 nucleotides: TGCAGCGCCCGAGGGTGGCTGAACACCGGGGAGCTGCTTTTT. Its protein is CSARGWLNTGELLF.

A word on this clonotype: A junction end diverges from the germline sequence, so it may reflect a read error. This rearrangement joins TRBV4-1 to TRBJ2-7; 9 bases are shared with TRBD2. Germline lookup yields CDR1 MGHRA and CDR2 YSYEKL. This CDR3 has 19 amino acids. CDR3 sequence: CTSSPRGLAGLRNSYEQYF. DNA for the CDR3: TGCACCAGCAGCCCAAGGGGACTAGCAGGATTGAGGAACTCCTACGAGCAGTACTTC.

As to this clonotype: Its ends do not fully match the called genes, so a read error is possible. The V gene is TRBV5-6, the J gene TRBJ1-5; a weak D match, TRBD1 (6 bases). The CDR3 is made up of 15 amino acids. Germline-derived CDR1 and CDR2 are SGHDT and YYEEEE. The CDR3 loop reads CTSSSYGGRFQPQHF. The CDR3 DNA is TGTACCAGCAGCTCCTATGGGGGGCGGTTTCAGCCCCAGCATTTT.

This chain connects TRBV5-1 to TRBJ2-3; D is unresolved. Trimming took 0 bases from V and 2 from J, leaving 10 bases between them. CDR1 and CDR2 (germline): SGHRS, YFSETQ. This CDR3 is built from 15 residues. In DNA form, the CDR3 reads TGCGCCAGCAGCTTGGGGTCCCTAGACACAGATACGCAGTATTTT. Its translation: CASSLGSLDTDTQYF.

For this clonotype: Given a much more abundant clone one base away, this may be a read error. The J gene is TRBJ2-3, the V gene TRBV6-1; D is undetermined. Germline CDR1 and CDR2: MNHNS and SASEGT. The CDR3 consists of 12 residues. This chain's CDR3 is CASKVPLDTQFF. The CDR3 DNA follows: TGTGCCAGCAAGGTTCCGTTAGATACGCAGTTTTTT.

Comments on this clonotype: The junction departs from the called germline gene at one end, perhaps through a read error. The V call is TRBV10-3, the J call TRBJ2-3; D call uncertain. CDR3 length: 17 amino acids. Germline CDR1 and CDR2: ENHRY and SYGVKD. The CDR3 loop is CANSESTRHLSTDMQYF. The CDR3 DNA is TGTGCCAACAGTGAGTCGACTCGGCACCTTAGCACAGATATGCAGTATTTT.

Worth noting for this clonotype: A much larger clonotype is one base distant, so this may be a read error. The chain employs TRBV29-1 and TRBJ2-1, with TRBD2 matching over 9 bases. Germline V lookup: CDR1 SQVTM, CDR2 ANQGSEA. With V trimmed by 4 bases and J by 4 bases, 5 bases remained unmatched. The CDR3 runs 14 residues. CDR3 residues: CSVGGTSGYNEQFF. The CDR3 coding sequence is TGCAGCGTTGGTGGTACTAGCGGGTACAATGAGCAGTTCTTC.

The V and J genes are TRBV24-1 and TRBJ2-1; 9 bases agree with TRBD2. V shed 3 bases, J shed 11 bases, and the junction held 4 bases outside the gene matches. Germline V lookup: CDR1 KGHDR, CDR2 SFDVKD. The CDR3 is 13 amino acids. The CDR3 nucleotides are TGTGCCACCAGTGATGGTAGCGGGAGAAAGCAGTTCTTC. It yields the protein CATSDGSGRKQFF.

Comments on this clonotype: Compared with germline, one end of the junction differs, possibly owing to a read error. J is TRBJ2-1 and V is TRBV20-1; D unclear. The CDR3 sequence is 13 residues long. Looked up from germline, CDR1 is DFQATT and CDR2 is SNEGSKA (reference sequence). CDR3 nucleotides: TGCAGTGCTAGAGACACTAAGGAGAGTGAGCAGCTCTTC. Translated: CSARDTKESEQLF.

On this clonotype itself: A much larger clone sits a single nucleotide away, making a read error possible. The chain couples TRBV6-1 to TRBJ2-2; TRBD1 might be the D (5 bases). Trimming stripped 8 bases from V and 8 bases from J, with 15 bases between. The germline gives CDR1 MNHNS, CDR2 SASEGT. This CDR3 contains 13 residues. CDR3 coding DNA: TGTGCCAGCGGCCTCATCAGGGAAGGGGAGCTGTTTTTT. Protein sequence: CASGLIREGELFF.

A remark on this clonotype: Compared with germline, one end of the junction differs, possibly owing to a read error. In nucleotides, the CDR3 is TGTACCAGCAGTTTGTCTTTGACCGCACCTTACAATGAGCAGTTCTTC. Translation gives CTSSLSLTAPYNEQFF. The chain is built from TRBV6-5 and TRBJ2-1; D is undetermined. The CDR3 consists of 16 residues. The germline CDR1 and CDR2 sequences are MNHEY and SVGAGI.

Regarding this clonotype: Since the CDR3 does not end with the conserved phenylalanine or tryptophan, this likely comes from a read error. The rearrangement uses TRBV20-1 and TRBJ2-1; 10 bases are a match to TRBD1. The ends lost 5 bases at V and 8 bases at J; junction bases unmatched: 9. The germline V gene encodes CDR1 DFQATT and CDR2 SNEGSKA (reference sequence). CDR3 length: 14 amino acids. The CDR3 DNA is TGCAGTGCTCCCCTACTCGGGACAGGGGATGAGCAGTTCTCC. Translating it yields CSAPLLGTGDEQFS.

V and J are TRBV6-5 and TRBJ1-1, with D tentatively TRBD1 (5 bases). Trimming removed 2 bases from V and 7 bases from J, with 17 bases in between. Germline-derived CDR1 and CDR2 are MNHEY and SVGAGI. The CDR3 spans 15 residues. CDR3 bases: TGTGCCAGCAGTTACGGGACCGCATTCGGCAATGAAGCTTTCTTT. It is translated as CASSYGTAFGNEAFF.

For this clonotype: Germline and junction disagree at one end, which may indicate a read error. The gene calls are TRBV28 and TRBJ1-2; D possibly corresponds to TRBD1 (5 bases). Germline lookup yields CDR1 MDHEN and CDR2 SYDVKM. CDR3 size: 14 residues. The CDR3 protein is CDSSLSGRVGGYTF. The CDR3 DNA follows: TGTGACAGCAGTTTATCGGGCAGGGTGGGTGGCTACACCTTC.